The 2 T cell receptor beta chains in this list originate from one sample, sequenced in a study of tumor-infiltrating lymphocytes in oesophageal squamous cell carcinoma. TCRdb re-called the PCR reads with MiXCR, one entry per CDR3 protein. The data contain roughly 20,000 distinct CDR3 sequences, under 40% of them singletons. Sample: esophageal tumor tissue. The receptors here all came from a male donor with esophageal squamous cell carcinoma.

The V and J genes are TRBV10-2 and TRBJ2-7; D not resolved. The DNA end is a closer match to TRBJ2-5, so the J assignment may be wrong. In germline, CDR1 is WSHSY, CDR2 SAAADI. The CDR3 loop spans 15 amino acids. The CDR3 loop reads CASKLASMRTETQYF. CDR3 coding DNA: TGCGCCAGCAAATTAGCTAGTATGAGGACCGAGACCCAGTACTTC.

This clonotype is classed as medium-sized (0.01 to 0.1%). This chain connects TRBV7-9 to TRBJ2-5, with D tentatively TRBD2 (5 bases). Germline CDR1 is SEHNR and CDR2 is FQNEAQ (reference sequence). V was cut by 2 bases and J by 5 bases, with 9 bases left in between. The CDR3 runs 13 residues. Written as DNA, the CDR3 is TGTGCCAGCAGCTTATTGGGCGGGGAGACCCAGTACTTC. Translated, it gives CASSLLGGETQYF.